Shown below are 14 T cell receptor beta chains from a single sample sequenced in a study of T cells expressing NK-cell markers. Using the 5' RACE reads, TCRdb records one entry per CDR3 protein without DNA. The sample table includes 350,000 to 450,000 distinct CDR3 sequences. Sequencing input: blood T cells: a sorted CD56 or NKG2C T cell subset, CD4+ or CD8+ T cells, or bulk PBMC T cells (not recorded which). These receptors were taken from a man aged 18-75 years in good health.

The genes are TRBV5-1 and TRBJ2-3; absent DNA, TCRdb's TRBD2 call cannot be checked. Germline CDR1 SGHRS, CDR2 YFSETQ. The CDR3 runs to 16 residues. CDR3 region: CASSRGGSGGTDTQYF. The full variable domain, rest sourced from reference TRBV5-1 and TRBJ2-3, is KAGVTQTPRYLIKTRGQQVTLSCSPISGHRSVSWYQQTPGQGLQFLFEYFSETQRNKGNFPGRFSGRQFSNSRSEMNVSTLELGDSALYLCASSRGGSGGTDTQYFGPGTRLTVL.

The rearrangement joins TRBV24-1 to TRBJ1-5; TCRdb lists TRBD1, though no DNA is available to test this call. CDR1 is KGHDR, CDR2 SFDVKD, per germline. CDR3 length: 16 residues. The CDR3 spells CATSPLTGDYDQPQHF.

The CDR3 is CASSQGLLAGAYNEQFF. The chain carries TRBV3-1 and TRBJ2-1; TCRdb names TRBD2, which stays unverified in the absence of DNA. Germline lookup yields CDR1 LGHDT and CDR2 YNNKEL (reference sequence). The CDR3 runs 17 residues.

The CDR3 is CSKTSGGASEQFF. J is TRBJ2-1 and V is TRBV20-1; the TCRdb call, TRBD2, lacks DNA for checking. Germline loops: CDR1 DFQATT, CDR2 SNEGSKA (reference sequence). The CDR3 is 13 amino acids.

V usage is TRBV5-1 and J usage is TRBJ1-1. CDR3 length equals 16 residues. Germline V gives CDR1 SGHRS, CDR2 YFSETQ. CDR3 protein: CASSLTGAGGNTEAFF.

The chain carries TRBV7-7 and TRBJ2-5; TCRdb indicates TRBD2, and absent DNA this call remains unverified. Germline loops: CDR1 SSHAT, CDR2 FNYEAQ (reference sequence). This CDR3 contains 15 residues. CDR3 sequence reads: CASSTGLAGVETQYF. The full variable domain, in which reference TRBV7-7 and TRBJ2-5 provide the parts outside the CDR3, is GAGVSQSPRYKVTKRGQDVTLRCDPISSHATLYWYQQALGQGPEFLTYFNYEAQPDKSGLPSDRFSAERPEGSISTLTIQRTEQRDSAMYRCASSTGLAGVETQYFGPGTRLLVL.

The J gene is TRBJ1-4, the V gene TRBV6-6. The CDR3 has 13 residues. Germline lookup yields CDR1 MNHNY and CDR2 SVGAGI (reference sequence). The CDR3 reads CASRSPTNEKLFF.

The rearrangement joins TRBV18 to TRBJ1-3. The CDR3 runs to 15 residues. Germline CDR1 is KGHSH and CDR2 is LQKENI. CDR3 loop: CASSPTSGDGNTIYF. The full variable domain, in which reference TRBV18 and TRBJ1-3 provide the parts outside the CDR3, is NAGVMQNPRHLVRRRGQEARLRCSPMKGHSHVYWYRQLPEEGLKFMVYLQKENIIDESGMPKERFSAEFPKEGPSILRIQQVVRGDSAAYFCASSPTSGDGNTIYFGEGSWLTVV.

This rearrangement joins TRBV9 to TRBJ1-1; the D gene TCRdb calls, TRBD1, cannot be checked with no DNA. The CDR3 is made up of 14 amino acids. CDR1 and CDR2 from the germline V gene are SGDLS and YYNGEE. This chain's CDR3 is CASSARELNTEAFF.

The chain combines TRBV12-3 or TRBV12-4 with TRBJ1-5. The CDR3 covers 13 residues. CDR3 amino acids: CASSFGGEQPQHF.

This CDR3 is CASSWGTGGSTNEKLFF. The chain combines TRBV5-1 with TRBJ1-4; the D call of TRBD1 rests on TCRdb alone, since no DNA is present to check it. Germline assignment: CDR1 SGHRS and CDR2 YFSETQ. CDR3 length: 17 amino acids.

The V call is TRBV25-1, the J call TRBJ1-1. The CDR3 totals 11 residues. CDR1 is MGHDK and CDR2 is SYGVNS in the germline V gene. CDR3 amino acids: CASSGNSEAFF.

The chain is built from TRBV2 and TRBJ1-1; TCRdb names TRBD1, which stays unverified in the absence of DNA. This CDR3 is built from 14 residues. The germline V gene has CDR1 SNHLY and CDR2 FYNNEI. This CDR3 reads CATSQQGVNTEAFF.

The chain has TRBV12-3 or TRBV12-4 and TRBJ1-1; the D gene TCRdb calls, TRBD1, cannot be checked with no DNA. The CDR3 totals 15 residues. This CDR3 is CASSLSVGGLSEAFF.